Listed below are T cell receptor beta chains from one sample, sequenced in a study of response to subunit inactivated influenza vaccine. TCRdb processed the RT-PCR reads anew with MiXCR; each CDR3 protein has one entry. The data contain about 570,000 distinct CDR3 sequences, around 10% of them singletons. In addition, the sample was reused for a study of T cells expressing NK-cell markers.

Sequencing used PBMCs from blood, obtained on the day of vaccination. The receptor source for this set is a man over 45 who received an inactivated influenza vaccine. The CDR3 runs from the conserved cysteine through the conserved F or W. D genes are given only for firm matches. Only part of the rows carry a size: once, few, many, or a class if the clone is expanded.

TRBV5-1	few	NA	TRBJ2-2	CASSKDSANTGELFF	TGCGCCAGCTCTAAGGACAGCGCGAACACCGGGGAGCTGTTTTTT
TRBV14	NA	TRBD2	TRBJ2-7	CASSRVGLAGPPGSYEQYF	TGTGCCAGCAGCCGAGTAGGTCTAGCGGGCCCTCCAGGTAGCTACGAGCAGTACTTC
TRBV29-1	few	NA	TRBJ2-5	CSVAREPSWTQYF	TGCAGCGTAGCCAGGGAGCCGTCATGGACCCAGTACTTC
TRBV19	many	TRBD1	TRBJ1-2	CASSIDRAAYGYTF	TGTGCCAGTAGTATCGACAGGGCGGCCTATGGCTACACCTTC
TRBV5-5	NA	TRBD1	TRBJ1-1	CASSLGQEGNTEAFF	TGTGCCAGCAGCTTAGGACAGGAGGGTAACACTGAAGCTTTCTTT
TRBV20-1	few	NA	TRBJ2-2	CSARDLSRGGPNTGELFF	TGCAGTGCTAGAGATCTTAGTCGGGGCGGCCCGAACACCGGGGAGCTGTTTTTT
TRBV6-5	few	TRBD1	TRBJ1-1	CASSFKQGRNTEAFF	TGTGCCAGCAGTTTCAAACAGGGGCGGAACACTGAAGCTTTCTTT
TRBV30	NA	NA	TRBJ1-4	CAWSVFGAGDEKLFF	TGTGCCTGGAGTGTATTTGGCGCTGGGGATGAAAAACTGTTTTTT
TRBV20-1	few	NA	TRBJ2-1	CSPHGSGSYNEQFF	TGCAGTCCCCATGGGTCGGGCTCCTACAATGAGCAGTTCTTC
TRBV29-1	NA	NA	TRBJ1-3	CSVALQGNTIYF	TGCAGCGTTGCTCTCCAGGGGAACACCATATATTTT
TRBV9	NA	NA	TRBJ2-7	CASSVGNTYEQYF	TGTGCCAGCAGCGTAGGGAATACCTACGAGCAGTACTTC
TRBV9	NA	NA	TRBJ2-5	CASSVRAGLQETQYF	TGTGCCAGCAGCGTAAGGGCGGGACTGCAAGAGACCCAGTACTTC
TRBV5-1	many	NA	TRBJ2-4	CASSFENIQYF	TGCGCCAGCAGCTTCGAAAACATTCAGTACTTC
TRBV21-1	NA	NA	TRBJ1-1	CASSKGSGTGENTEAFF	TGTGCCAGCAGCAAAGGTTCCGGGACAGGAGAGAACACTGAAGCTTTCTTT
TRBV10-3	many	NA	TRBJ1-1	CATRTGDSSNTEAFF	TGTGCCACACGGACGGGGGATTCGTCGAACACTGAAGCTTTCTTT
TRBV15	few	NA	TRBJ2-1	CATSRDRGNLYNEQFF	TGTGCCACCAGCAGAGATCGAGGGAACCTCTACAATGAGCAGTTCTTC
TRBV15	few	NA	TRBJ2-2	CATSRDSGTGELFF	TGTGCCACCAGCAGAGACAGTGGCACCGGGGAGCTGTTTTTT
TRBV6-2/TRBV6-3	few	TRBD1	TRBJ2-2	CASSYDGTGATGELFF	TGTGCCAGCAGTTACGATGGGACAGGGGCCACCGGGGAGCTGTTTTTT
TRBV6-2/TRBV6-3	NA	NA	TRBJ2-5	CASSYGGKGQETQYF	TGTGCCAGCAGTTACGGGGGGAAGGGGCAAGAGACCCAGTACTTC
TRBV6-1	few	TRBD1	TRBJ2-3	CASSKDAGGSTDTQYF	TGTGCCAGCAGTAAAGACGCAGGGGGAAGCACAGATACGCAGTATTTT
TRBV18	NA	TRBD1	TRBJ2-2	CASSPSGQGFANTGELFF	TGTGCCAGCTCACCAAGCGGACAGGGCTTCGCGAACACCGGGGAGCTGTTTTTT
TRBV20-1	NA	NA	TRBJ2-3	CSARDRPSSSPNTQYF	TGCAGTGCTAGAGATCGGCCTAGCTCAAGCCCGAATACGCAGTATTTT
TRBV6-1	NA	NA	TRBJ2-2	CASTQGVGTGELFF	TGTGCCAGCACTCAAGGGGTTGGGACCGGGGAGCTGTTTTTT
TRBV2	few	NA	TRBJ2-7	CASSEGPGIYEQYF	TGTGCCAGCAGTGAAGGGCCAGGGATCTACGAGCAGTACTTC
TRBV29-1	NA	NA	TRBJ1-5	CSVGESRGQPQHF	TGCAGCGTGGGAGAATCACGAGGGCAGCCCCAGCATTTT
TRBV6-9	NA	NA	TRBJ2-7	CASTAGDLAVQQYF	TGTGCCAGCACCGCCGGAGACCTTGCTGTGCAGCAGTACTTC
TRBV12-3/TRBV12-4	many	NA	TRBJ2-4	CASSLIAGFEEQYF	TGTGCCAGCAGTTTAATAGCTGGTTTCGAGGAGCAGTACTTC
TRBV7-2	NA	TRBD2	TRBJ2-1	CASSQTSGVVSYNEQFF	TGTGCCAGCAGCCAGACTAGCGGGGTTGTCTCCTACAATGAGCAGTTCTTC
TRBV5-1	NA	NA	TRBJ2-1	CASSLGQRDFLLSYNEQFF	TGCGCCAGCAGCTTGGGTCAGAGGGACTTTCTCCTCTCCTACAATGAGCAGTTCTTC
TRBV10-3	NA	NA	TRBJ2-5	CAISDPLLGAGETQYF	TGTGCCATCAGTGACCCACTCCTAGGGGCTGGGGAGACCCAGTACTTC
TRBV9	many	TRBD2	TRBJ2-1	CASSVVSGREQFF	TGTGCCAGCAGCGTAGTTAGCGGGAGGGAGCAGTTCTTC
TRBV5-5	few	NA	TRBJ1-6	CASSLVGGASSPLHF	TGTGCCAGCAGCTTGGTAGGGGGGGCGAGTTCACCCCTCCACTTT
TRBV28	NA	TRBD2	TRBJ2-7	CASRSSGVEEQYF	TGTGCCAGCAGATCTAGCGGGGTGGAGGAGCAGTACTTC
TRBV27	NA	TRBD1	TRBJ2-7	CASSSVRDRGREQYF	TGTGCCAGCAGTTCAGTCCGGGACAGGGGGCGTGAGCAGTACTTC
TRBV5-1	many	NA	TRBJ2-1	CASSLVLASYNEQFF	TGCGCCAGCAGCTTGGTTCTAGCATCTTACAATGAGCAGTTCTTC
TRBV4-2	few	TRBD2	TRBJ2-7	CASSQGSLAGSYEQYF	TGTGCCAGCAGCCAAGGTTCCCTAGCGGGTTCCTACGAGCAGTACTTC
TRBV10-3	NA	NA	TRBJ2-7	CAISGNAGQGSYEQYF	TGTGCCATCAGTGGAAACGCTGGACAAGGTTCCTACGAGCAGTACTTC
TRBV10-3	many	NA	TRBJ2-2	CAAGLGTVGELFF	TGTGCCGCCGGTCTTGGGACTGTCGGGGAGCTGTTTTTT
TRBV11-2	NA	TRBD2	TRBJ2-3	CASSSQPAGTSGEDTQYF	TGTGCCAGCAGCTCTCAACCTGCCGGGACTAGCGGGGAAGATACGCAGTATTTT
TRBV7-2	few	NA	TRBJ2-4	CASSLNTKNIQYF	TGTGCCAGCAGCTTAAACACCAAAAACATTCAGTACTTC
TRBV7-2	NA	NA	TRBJ1-2	CASSLGSGREGYTF	TGTGCCAGCAGCTTAGGTTCAGGGAGAGAGGGCTACACCTTC
TRBV6-2/TRBV6-3	NA	NA	TRBJ2-2	CASNPTGPGELFF	TGTGCCAGCAACCCTACAGGGCCCGGGGAGCTGTTTTTT
TRBV18	NA	NA	TRBJ2-1	CASSPPYDNEQFF	TGTGCCAGCTCACCACCTTATGACAATGAGCAGTTCTTC
TRBV11-2	NA	NA	TRBJ2-3	CASSLGGQPVLTDTQYF	TGTGCCAGCAGCTTAGGAGGACAGCCGGTTCTCACAGATACGCAGTATTTT
TRBV6-1	NA	NA	TRBJ2-7	CASSERAGTYEQYF	TGTGCCAGCAGTGAACGGGCCGGGACCTACGAGCAGTACTTC